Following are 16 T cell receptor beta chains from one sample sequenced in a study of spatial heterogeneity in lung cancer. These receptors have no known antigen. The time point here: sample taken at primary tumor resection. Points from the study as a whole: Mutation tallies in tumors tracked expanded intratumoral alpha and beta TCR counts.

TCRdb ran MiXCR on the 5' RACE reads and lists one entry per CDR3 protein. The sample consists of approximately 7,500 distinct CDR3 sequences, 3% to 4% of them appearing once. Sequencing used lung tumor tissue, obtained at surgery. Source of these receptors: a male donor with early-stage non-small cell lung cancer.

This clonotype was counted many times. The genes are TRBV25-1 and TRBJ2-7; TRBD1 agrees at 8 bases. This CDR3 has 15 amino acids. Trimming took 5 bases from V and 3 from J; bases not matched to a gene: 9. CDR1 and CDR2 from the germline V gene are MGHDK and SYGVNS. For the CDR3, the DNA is TGTGCCAGCAGTCCGCACCGGGACAGGTACTACGAGCAGTACTTC. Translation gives CASSPHRDRYYEQYF.

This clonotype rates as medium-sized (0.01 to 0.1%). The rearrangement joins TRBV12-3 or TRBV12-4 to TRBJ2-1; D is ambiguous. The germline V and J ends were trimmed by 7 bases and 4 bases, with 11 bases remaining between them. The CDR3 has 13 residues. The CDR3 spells CASTFRIYNEQFF. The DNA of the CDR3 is TGTGCCAGCACATTTCGAATATACAATGAGCAGTTCTTC.

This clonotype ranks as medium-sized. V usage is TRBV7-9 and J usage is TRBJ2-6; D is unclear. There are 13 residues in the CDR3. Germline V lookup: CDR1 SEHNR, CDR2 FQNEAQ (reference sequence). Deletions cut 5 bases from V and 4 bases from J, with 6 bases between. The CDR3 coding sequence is TGTGCCAGCAGCCCGACAGGGGCCAACGTCCTGACTTTC. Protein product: CASSPTGANVLTF.

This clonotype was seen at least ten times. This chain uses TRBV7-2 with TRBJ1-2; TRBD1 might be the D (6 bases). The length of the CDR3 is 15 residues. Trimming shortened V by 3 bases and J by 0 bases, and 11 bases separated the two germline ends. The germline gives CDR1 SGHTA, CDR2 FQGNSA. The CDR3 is CASSFTGIANYGYTF. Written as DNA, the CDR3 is TGTGCCAGCAGCTTCACAGGGATAGCTAACTATGGCTACACCTTC. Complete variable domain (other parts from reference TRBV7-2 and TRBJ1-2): GAGVSQSPSNKVTEKGKDVELRCDPISGHTALYWYRQSLGQGLEFLIYFQGNSAPDKSGLPSDRFSAERTGGSVSTLTIQRTQQEDSAVYLCASSFTGIANYGYTFGSGTRLTVV.

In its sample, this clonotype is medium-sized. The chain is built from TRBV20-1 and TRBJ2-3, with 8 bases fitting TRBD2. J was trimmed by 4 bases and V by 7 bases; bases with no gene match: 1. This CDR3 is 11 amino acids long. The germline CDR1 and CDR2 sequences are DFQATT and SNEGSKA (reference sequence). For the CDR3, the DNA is TGCAGTGGGCGGGAGGCAGATACGCAGTATTTT. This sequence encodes CSGREADTQYF.

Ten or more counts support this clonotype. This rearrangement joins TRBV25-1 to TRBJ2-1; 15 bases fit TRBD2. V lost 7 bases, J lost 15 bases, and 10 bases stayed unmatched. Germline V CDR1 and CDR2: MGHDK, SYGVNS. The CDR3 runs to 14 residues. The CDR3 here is CASNPPGLAGGLFF. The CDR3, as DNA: TGTGCCAGCAATCCCCCGGGACTAGCGGGAGGTTTGTTCTTC. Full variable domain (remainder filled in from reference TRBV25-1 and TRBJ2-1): EADIYQTPRYLVIGTGKKITLECSQTMGHDKMYWYQQDPGMELHLIHYSYGVNSTEKGDLSSESTVSRIRTEHFPLTLESARPSHTSQYLCASNPPGLAGGLFFGPGTRLTVL.

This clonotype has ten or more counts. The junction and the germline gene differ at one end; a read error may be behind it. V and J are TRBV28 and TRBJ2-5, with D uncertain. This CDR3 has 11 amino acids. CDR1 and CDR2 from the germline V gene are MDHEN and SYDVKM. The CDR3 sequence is CASSPQQTQYF. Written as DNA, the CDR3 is TGTGCCAGCAGTCCCCAACAGACCCAGTACTTC.

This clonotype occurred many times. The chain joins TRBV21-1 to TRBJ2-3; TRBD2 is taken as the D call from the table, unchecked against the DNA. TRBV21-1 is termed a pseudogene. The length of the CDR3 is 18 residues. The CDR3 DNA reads TGTGCCAGCAGCAAAGTAGGTAGCGGGGGGCGGTGCACAGATACGCAGTATTTT. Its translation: CASSKVGSGGRCTDTQYF.

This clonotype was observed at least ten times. The CDR3 DNA is TGTGCCAGCAGTTCCCAGCTAGCGGGATTCAATGAGCAGTTCTTC. This gives the protein CASSSQLAGFNEQFF. The genes are TRBV12-3 or TRBV12-4 and TRBJ2-1, with TRBD2 matching over 9 bases. The CDR3 is made up of 15 amino acids. V shed 4 bases and J 6 bases; nucleotides not matched to a gene: 7.

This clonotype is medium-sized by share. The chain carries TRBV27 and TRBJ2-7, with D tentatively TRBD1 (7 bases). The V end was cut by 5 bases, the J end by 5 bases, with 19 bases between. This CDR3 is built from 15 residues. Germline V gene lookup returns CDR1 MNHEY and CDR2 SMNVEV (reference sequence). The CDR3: CASSPHQGGADEQYF. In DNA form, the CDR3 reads TGTGCCAGCAGTCCCCACCAGGGGGGTGCGGACGAGCAGTACTTC.

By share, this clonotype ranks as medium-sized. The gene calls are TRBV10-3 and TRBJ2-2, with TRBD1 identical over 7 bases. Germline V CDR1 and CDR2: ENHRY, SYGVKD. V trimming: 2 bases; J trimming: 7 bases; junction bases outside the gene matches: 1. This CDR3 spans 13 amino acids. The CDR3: CAISEHRGGELFF. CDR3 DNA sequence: TGTGCCATCAGTGAGCACAGGGGCGGGGAGCTGTTTTTT.

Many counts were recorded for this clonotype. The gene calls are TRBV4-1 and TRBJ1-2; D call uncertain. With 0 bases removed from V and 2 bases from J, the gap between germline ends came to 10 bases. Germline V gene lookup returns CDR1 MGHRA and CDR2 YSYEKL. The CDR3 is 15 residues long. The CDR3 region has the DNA TGCGCCAGCAGCCAAGAGGAGACCTTCAACTATGGCTACACCTTC. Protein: CASSQEETFNYGYTF.

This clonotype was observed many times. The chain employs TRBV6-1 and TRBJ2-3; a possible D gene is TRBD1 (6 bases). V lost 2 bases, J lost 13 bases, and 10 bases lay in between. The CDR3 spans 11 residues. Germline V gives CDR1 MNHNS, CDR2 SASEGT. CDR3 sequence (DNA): TGTGCCAGCAGTGAAACGAGGGGGAAGTATTTT. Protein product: CASSETRGKYF.

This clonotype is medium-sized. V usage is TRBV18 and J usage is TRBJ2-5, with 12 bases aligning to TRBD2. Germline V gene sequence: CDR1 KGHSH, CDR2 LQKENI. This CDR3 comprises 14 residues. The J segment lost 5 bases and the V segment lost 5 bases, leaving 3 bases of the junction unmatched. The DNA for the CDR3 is TGTGCCAGCTCAAGACTAGCGGGAGCTGAGACCCAGTACTTC. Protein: CASSRLAGAETQYF.

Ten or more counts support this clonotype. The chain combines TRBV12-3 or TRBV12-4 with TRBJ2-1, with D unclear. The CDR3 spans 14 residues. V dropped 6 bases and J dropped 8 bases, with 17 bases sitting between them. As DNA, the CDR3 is TGTGCCAGCAGCCCCGGGCCCTCAGACTATGAGCAGTTCTTC. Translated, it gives CASSPGPSDYEQFF.

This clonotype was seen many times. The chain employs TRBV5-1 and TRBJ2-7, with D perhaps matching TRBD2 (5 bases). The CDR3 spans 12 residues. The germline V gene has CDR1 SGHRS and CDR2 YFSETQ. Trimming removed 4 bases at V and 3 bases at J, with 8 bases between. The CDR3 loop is CASSPGYYEQYF. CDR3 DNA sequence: TGCGCCAGCAGCCCGGGATACTACGAGCAGTACTTC.